Below are 14 T cell receptor beta chains sequenced from a single sample in a study of cytomegalovirus exposure and HLA in healthy donors. PCR primers comprised 60 Vbeta and 13 Jbeta primers. The data were produced by immunoSEQ multiplex PCR, yet TCRdb's version contains in-frame clones alone and is incomplete. The sample has roughly 100,000 clones, over 60% seen once. Source material: PBMCs. These receptors originate from a male donor in good health and CMV-seropositive.

In its sample, this clone was seen a few times. J is TRBJ2-7 and V is TRBV6-5, with 11 bases lining up with TRBD1. This CDR3 has 14 amino acids. Germline CDR1 is MNHEY and CDR2 is SVGAGI. Unmatched junction bases numbered 4, after V lost 6 bases and J lost 3 bases. CDR3 sequence reads: CASRPGTGGYEQYF. CDR3 bases: TGTGCCAGCAGGCCCGGGACAGGGGGCTACGAGCAGTACTTC.

The CDR3 loop is CASSLGITEAYGYTF. CDR3 DNA sequence: TGCGCCAGCAGCTTGGGCATAACAGAAGCCTATGGCTACACCTTC. The rearrangement uses TRBV5-1 and TRBJ1-2; D is undetermined. Germline-derived CDR1 and CDR2 are SGHRS and YFSETQ. Trimming left V 0 bases short and J 4 bases short, with 13 bases between. The CDR3 spans 15 residues.

V usage is TRBV2 and J usage is TRBJ1-1; tentative D call: TRBD1 (6 bases). The V gene's germline CDR1 is SNHLY and CDR2 FYNNEI. Trimming took 4 bases from V and 4 from J, leaving 16 bases between them. The CDR3 is made up of 15 amino acids. CDR3 coding DNA: TGTGCCAGCAGTGGGGGGGGGCGAGGGAGCACTGAAGCTTTCTTT. It is translated as CASSGGGRGSTEAFF.

The CDR3 loop is CASSFVPGGLNTEAFF. DNA for the CDR3: TGCGCCAGCAGCTTTGTCCCAGGTGGCTTGAACACTGAAGCTTTCTTT. The chain has TRBV5-1 and TRBJ1-1; D unresolved. The CDR3 is 16 residues long. CDR1 and CDR2 (germline): SGHRS, YFSETQ. V gave up 2 bases and J gave up 0 bases, with 14 bases separating them.

This clone has only one observation. This sequence joins TRBV5-6 and TRBJ2-5; possibly TRBD1 for D (7 bases). V was cut by 4 bases and J by 9 bases, with 19 bases left in between. CDR3 length: 14 amino acids. CDR1 is SGHDT, CDR2 YYEEEE, per germline. CDR3 region: CASSQNRGPGAQYF. In nucleotides, the CDR3 is TGTGCCAGCAGCCAAAACAGGGGCCCGGGGGCCCAGTACTTC.

V is TRBV7-8 and J is TRBJ1-4; D is uncertain. V was trimmed by 5 bases and J by 0 bases, leaving 7 bases between them. The CDR3 contains 14 residues. Germline V gene sequence: CDR1 SGHVS, CDR2 FQNEAQ. The CDR3 reads CASSPRSTNEKLFF. CDR3 nucleotides: TGTGCCAGCAGCCCCAGGTCAACTAATGAAAAACTGTTTTTT. Using reference TRBV7-8 and TRBJ1-4 for the parts outside the CDR3, the full variable domain is GAGVSQSPRYKVAKRGQDVALRCDPISGHVSLFWYQQALGQGPEFLTYFQNEAQLDKSGLPSDRFFAERPEGSVSTLKIQRTQQEDSAVYLCASSPRSTNEKLFFGSGTQLSVL.

This sequence joins TRBV25-1 and TRBJ2-7; TRBD1 agrees at 7 bases. Looked up from germline, CDR1 is MGHDK and CDR2 is SYGVNS. The CDR3 covers 14 residues. V lost 5 bases to trimming and J lost 6 bases; unmatched junction nucleotides: 10. This chain's CDR3 is CASSFQTTGAEQYF. CDR3 bases: TGTGCCAGCAGTTTTCAAACAACAGGGGCCGAGCAGTACTTC.

V usage is TRBV5-6 and J usage is TRBJ1-1, with D tentatively TRBD1 (6 bases). This CDR3 is 19 amino acids long. The germline V and J ends were trimmed by 4 bases and 3 bases, with 28 bases remaining between them. The V gene's germline CDR1 is SGHDT and CDR2 YYEEEE. The CDR3 nucleotides are TGTGCCAGCAGCCCAGCATTTAGTTCGGGGGGCGTAAAAGACACTGAAGCTTTCTTT. Amino acids: CASSPAFSSGGVKDTEAFF.

The chain has TRBV7-9 and TRBJ2-6, with 9 bases that match TRBD1. Germline V gene data show CDR1 as SEHNR and CDR2 as FQNEAQ (reference sequence). With V trimmed by 6 bases and J by 0 bases, 9 bases remained unmatched. CDR3 length equals 18 residues. CDR3 DNA sequence: TGTGCCAGCAGGCCCCGACAGGGGGGGTCCTCTGGGGCCAACGTCCTGACTTTC. Amino acid sequence: CASRPRQGGSSGANVLTF.

The rearrangement joins TRBV7-2 to TRBJ2-7, with D perhaps matching TRBD2 (5 bases). Germline V gene lookup returns CDR1 SGHTA and CDR2 FQGNSA. V was pared by 4 bases and J by 7 bases, with 14 bases between. There are 13 residues in the CDR3. CDR3 DNA sequence: TGTGCCAGCAGCTCCGGGAAGGGAAGAGAGCAGTACTTC. Amino acid sequence: CASSSGKGREQYF.

This clone was seen once. The genes are TRBV4-1 and TRBJ1-5; D gene uncertain. V was trimmed by 0 bases and J by 4 bases, leaving 13 bases between them. The CDR3 is 16 amino acids. Germline V gene lookup returns CDR1 MGHRA and CDR2 YSYEKL. The CDR3 DNA is TGCGCCAGCAGCCAAGATATCCGGGAGGTAAATCAGCCCCAGCATTTT. Translation gives CASSQDIREVNQPQHF.

This clone was found a few times. This chain connects TRBV5-6 to TRBJ2-2; no firm D call. This CDR3 is built from 12 residues. With 4 bases removed from V and 8 bases from J, the gap between germline ends came to 9 bases. CDR1 is SGHDT and CDR2 is YYEEEE in the germline V gene. The CDR3 DNA sequence: TGTGCCAGCAGCCCTACCACTGGGGAGCTGTTTTTT. It encodes CASSPTTGELFF.

This sequence joins TRBV7-2 and TRBJ2-1; no clear D gene. Trimming pared 4 bases from V and 7 bases from J, leaving 11 bases between. The length of the CDR3 is 13 residues. Germline V lookup: CDR1 SGHTA, CDR2 FQGNSA. CDR3 DNA sequence: TGTGCCAGCAGCTCCTTCCGAGGAAATGAGCAGTTCTTC. Amino acid sequence: CASSSFRGNEQFF.

The chain carries TRBV30 and TRBJ1-4, with D maybe TRBD1 (5 bases). V lost 5 bases and J 7 bases, leaving 5 bases between the germline ends. The V gene's germline CDR1 is GTSNPN and CDR2 SVGIG (reference sequence). The CDR3 contains 10 residues. CDR3 protein: CAWQGEKLFF. The CDR3 bases are TGTGCCTGGCAGGGTGAAAAACTGTTTTTT.